This paragraph reports one T cell receptor (beta chain). Sequencing used immunoSEQ multiplex PCR; TCRdb keeps in-frame clones, though not all of them. The sample shows under 75,000 clones, roughly nine tenths of them seen only once. This sample is drawn from a study of T cell changes during pregnancy in multiple sclerosis. This clonotype was sampled from a female donor in good health, enrolled as a control in a pregnancy study. Sequenced material: CD4+ T cells from peripheral blood mononuclear cells, taken after pregnancy.

CDR3 bases: TGTGCCAGCAGGACTCTCTCCTACGAGCAGTACTTC. Its translation: CASRTLSYEQYF. The rearrangement links TRBV6-5 to TRBJ2-7; no reliable D call. CDR3 length: 12 residues. The V and J ends lost 6 bases and 0 bases respectively, with 6 bases between them. CDR1 is MNHEY and CDR2 is SVGAGI in the germline V gene.